A single sample gave rise to the 18 T cell receptor beta chains below, sequenced in a study of T cells after yellow fever vaccination (dated by TCRdb to about 2019). Library preparation employed 5' RACE. Instrument on record: Illumina NovaSeq 6000. Through fastp at Q25 and MiXCR, TCRdb rebuilt clones from the public reads, retaining in-frame beta chains. All rows with the same CDR3 protein become a single entry with the most common DNA and genes. The table for this sample lists under 100,000 distinct CDR3 sequences; approximately 6.3% of them were counted only once. Approximately 39% of the sample is held by the ten biggest clonotypes. The treatment or condition label of this sample denotes: live attenuated yellow fever vaccine strain. Source: CD8+ T cells sorted from PBMCs, taken 10 days after the yellow fever booster vaccination. Receptors were obtained from a man younger than 35 who received the YFV17D yellow fever vaccine.

The chain links TRBV6-2 or TRBV6-3 to TRBJ2-7; no firm D call. V shed 5 bases and J shed 6 bases, with 11 bases lying between them. Germline V lookup: CDR1 MNHEY, CDR2 SVGEGT. The CDR3 totals 12 residues. CDR3 sequence (DNA): TGTGCCAGCAGTATGATGGTAGGCGAGCAGTACGTC. Its protein product is CASSMMVGEQYV.

The sample holds a few counts of this clonotype. The chain recombines TRBV12-3 or TRBV12-4 with TRBJ1-1; a weak D match, TRBD1 (5 bases). This CDR3 contains 12 residues. Trimming took 3 bases from V and 7 from J, leaving 9 bases between them. DNA of the CDR3: TGTGCCAGCAGTTTCGGGGGGGTTGAAGCTTTCTTT. Protein product: CASSFGGVEAFF.

This clonotype was seen only a few times. The chain is built from TRBV7-9 and TRBJ1-2, with D possibly matching TRBD1 (5 bases). Between the trimmed V and J ends, which lost 8 bases and 2 bases, there was a span of 12 bases. The CDR3 has 13 residues. Germline V gene sequence: CDR1 SEHNR, CDR2 FQNEAQ (reference sequence). Here the CDR3 reads CASRDGRNYGYTF. The CDR3 DNA reads as TGTGCCAGCCGGGACGGCAGAAACTATGGCTACACCTTC.

This clonotype was seen many times. The J gene is TRBJ2-7, the V gene TRBV5-1; the match to TRBD2 covers 8 bases. V trimming: 0 bases; J trimming: 3 bases; junction bases outside the gene matches: 5. Germline lookup yields CDR1 SGHRS and CDR2 YFSETQ. This CDR3 is 15 amino acids long. The CDR3 DNA is TGCGCCAGCAGCTTGGCGGGCGGGGGGAACTACGAGCAGTACTTC. This sequence encodes CASSLAGGGNYEQYF.

This clonotype was found a few times. This chain links TRBV9 with TRBJ2-3, with TRBD2 matching over 11 bases. The CDR3 spans 20 residues. V lost 0 bases and J lost 3; bases outside the gene matches: 15. Per the germline V gene, CDR1 is SGDLS and CDR2 is YYNGEE. DNA of the CDR3: TGTGCCAGCAGCGTAGAAGGTAGCGGGGGGGCAATTGTAGAAACAGATACGCAGTATTTT. It codes for CASSVEGSGGAIVETDTQYF.

This clonotype was recorded many times. The genes are TRBV9 and TRBJ2-1; no clear D gene. The germline V gene encodes CDR1 SGDLS and CDR2 YYNGEE. V was clipped by 0 bases and J by 0 bases, with 4 bases between them. CDR3 length: 14 amino acids. The CDR3 DNA is TGTGCCAGCAGCGTAGAGGACTCCTACAATGAGCAGTTCTTC. This encodes CASSVEDSYNEQFF. Together with reference TRBV9 and TRBJ2-1, the CDR3 gives the full variable domain: DSGVTQTPKHLITATGQRVTLRCSPRSGDLSVYWYQQSLDQGLQFLIQYYNGEERAKGNILERFSAQQFPDLHSELNLSSLELGDSALYFCASSVEDSYNEQFFGPGTRLTVL.

This clonotype has a handful of counts. This chain uses TRBV4-3 with TRBJ1-1; D remains unclear. CDR1 and CDR2 (germline): LGHNA, YSLEER. The V gene lost 0 bases and the J gene lost 0 bases, with 5 bases spanning the gap. The CDR3 contains 14 residues. This CDR3 is CASSQETLNTEAFF. The CDR3 coding sequence is TGCGCCAGCAGCCAAGAGACACTGAACACTGAAGCTTTCTTT.

Only a few counts were recorded for this clonotype. The chain has TRBV13 and TRBJ2-3, with D maybe TRBD2 (5 bases). V was shortened by 5 bases and J by 2 bases, with 11 bases between the two germline ends. In germline, CDR1 is PRHDT, CDR2 FYEKMQ (reference sequence). This CDR3 region has 14 residues. The CDR3 sequence is CASSRTGDTDTQYF. As DNA, the CDR3 is TGTGCCAGCAGCCGAACCGGGGACACAGATACGCAGTATTTT. Drawing the rest from reference TRBV13 and TRBJ2-3, the complete variable domain is AAGVIQSPRHLIKEKRETATLKCYPIPRHDTVYWYQQGPGQDPQFLISFYEKMQSDKGSIPDRFSAQQFSDYHSELNMSSLELGDSALYFCASSRTGDTDTQYFGPGTRLTVL.

The chain carries TRBV27 and TRBJ1-1, with a weak D call TRBD1 (5 bases). Trimming removed 3 bases at V and 4 bases at J, with 12 bases between. CDR1 and CDR2 from the germline V gene are MNHEY and SMNVEV (reference sequence). The CDR3 loop spans 14 amino acids. The CDR3 sequence is CASSFRSGGTEAFF. In nucleotides, the CDR3 is TGTGCCAGCAGTTTCAGGTCCGGGGGCACTGAAGCTTTCTTT.

The V and J genes are TRBV4-3 and TRBJ2-7; D unresolved. This CDR3 contains 14 residues. With 1 base removed from V and 3 bases from J, the gap between germline ends came to 10 bases. CDR1 is LGHNA and CDR2 is YSLEER in the germline V gene. The CDR3 sequence is CASSQGKVGYEQYF. Written as DNA, the CDR3 is TGCGCCAGCAGCCAAGGGAAGGTGGGCTACGAGCAGTACTTC.

This chain links TRBV4-2 with TRBJ2-1, with 7 bases fitting TRBD2. Germline CDR1 LGHNA, CDR2 YNFKEQ. The ends lost 4 bases at V and 7 bases at J; junction bases unmatched: 13. The CDR3 is made up of 16 amino acids. The CDR3 nucleotides read TGTGCCAGCAGCCGATCAGCCAGCGGGGTAGGTAATGAGCAGTTCTTC. This sequence encodes CASSRSASGVGNEQFF.

This rearrangement joins TRBV5-6 to TRBJ2-5; D is ambiguous. This CDR3 is 14 amino acids long. The V and J ends lost 2 bases and 7 bases respectively, with 15 bases between them. From germline, CDR1 is SGHDT and CDR2 YYEEEE. The CDR3 DNA reads TGTGCCAGCAGCTTTTTTCTCGGTGGCGCGACCCAGTACTTC. Residues: CASSFFLGGATQYF.

This clonotype appeared many times. The rearrangement joins TRBV4-2 to TRBJ1-6; D unresolved. The CDR3 consists of 15 residues. Germline CDR1 and CDR2: LGHNA and YNFKEQ. Trimming cost V 0 bases and J 13 bases, with 16 bases left between them. CDR3 protein: CASSQDPGPEEPLHF. In DNA, the CDR3 is TGTGCCAGCAGCCAAGATCCCGGTCCGGAGGAGCCCCTCCACTTT.

The sample holds a few counts of this clonotype. V is TRBV6-6 and J is TRBJ2-1, with TRBD2 matching over 9 bases. CDR1 is MNHNY and CDR2 is SVGAGI in the germline V gene (reference sequence). V lost 6 bases to trimming and J lost 4 bases; unmatched junction nucleotides: 7. This CDR3 comprises 15 residues. In DNA form, the CDR3 reads TGTGCCAGCAGATCGCGGGGGGGCGTTTACAATGAGCAGTTCTTC. Residues: CASRSRGGVYNEQFF.

This clonotype was recorded a few times. The chain combines TRBV18 with TRBJ1-5, with a possible D match to TRBD1 (6 bases). Germline assignment: CDR1 KGHSH and CDR2 LQKENI. This CDR3 spans 18 amino acids. Trimming left V 1 base short and J 7 bases short, with 23 bases between. CDR3 in amino acids: CASSPQPRPLDGGQPQHF. CDR3 nucleotides: TGTGCCAGCTCACCACAACCTCGCCCTCTGGATGGGGGCCAGCCCCAGCATTTT.

The rearrangement joins TRBV20-1 to TRBJ1-1; D is unclear. CDR3 length: 11 residues. Trimming left V 6 bases short and J 1 base short, with 6 bases between. Germline V gene sequence: CDR1 DFQATT, CDR2 SNEGSKA (reference sequence). The CDR3 region is CSALSNTEAFF. In DNA form, the CDR3 reads TGCAGTGCCCTCTCGAACACTGAAGCTTTCTTT.

The gene calls are TRBV10-1 and TRBJ2-5; unclear D gene. Germline V gene data show CDR1 as WNHNN and CDR2 as SYGVQD (reference sequence). The V end lost 4 bases, the J end lost 1 base, and 7 bases lay between the germline ends. The CDR3 sequence is 13 residues long. This chain's CDR3 is CASSGSTQETQYF. Written as DNA, the CDR3 is TGCGCCAGCAGTGGAAGCACCCAAGAGACCCAGTACTTC.

The V and J genes are TRBV12-5 and TRBJ1-1, with D perhaps TRBD1 (5 bases). The V and J ends lost 5 bases and 5 bases respectively, with 15 bases between them. The CDR3 consists of 14 residues. Germline V CDR1 and CDR2: LGHNT, FRNRAP. The DNA for the CDR3 is TGTGCTAGTGGTCCTTCAGGGAAGAGGACTGAAGCTTTCTTT. Its protein is CASGPSGKRTEAFF.